This T cell receptor beta chain is drawn from a study of blood T cell repertoires in COVID-19. Per the germline V gene, CDR1 is SEHNR and CDR2 is FQNEAQ (reference sequence). V lost 4 bases and J lost 7; bases outside the gene matches: 10. The CDR3 loop spans 14 amino acids. Sequencing used immunoSEQ multiplex PCR; TCRdb keeps in-frame clones, though not all of them. The sample lists 430,000 or so clones, approximately 90% occurring once. The chain recombines TRBV7-9 with TRBJ2-7, with 7 bases fitting TRBD2. This receptor was obtained from a woman in her thirties or forties who had recovered from COVID-19. Sample: PBMCs or T cells enriched from blood (not recorded which). CDR3 in amino acids: CASSSPWGTTEQYF. The CDR3 DNA is TGTGCCAGCAGCTCCCCGTGGGGGACTACTGAGCAGTACTTC.